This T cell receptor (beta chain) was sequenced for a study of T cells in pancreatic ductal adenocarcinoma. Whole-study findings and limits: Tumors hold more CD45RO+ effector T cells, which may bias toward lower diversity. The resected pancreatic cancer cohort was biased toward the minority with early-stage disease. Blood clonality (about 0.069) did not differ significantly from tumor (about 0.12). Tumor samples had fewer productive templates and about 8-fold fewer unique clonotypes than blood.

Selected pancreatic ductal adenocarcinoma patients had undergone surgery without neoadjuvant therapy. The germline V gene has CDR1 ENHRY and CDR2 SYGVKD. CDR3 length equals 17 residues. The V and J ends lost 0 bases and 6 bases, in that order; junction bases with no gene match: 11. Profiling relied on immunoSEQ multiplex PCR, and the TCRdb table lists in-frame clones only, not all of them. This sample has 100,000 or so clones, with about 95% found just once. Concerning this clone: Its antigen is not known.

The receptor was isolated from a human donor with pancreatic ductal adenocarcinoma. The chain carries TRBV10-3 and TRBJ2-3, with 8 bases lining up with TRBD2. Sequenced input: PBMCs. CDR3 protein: CAISESGLVMGRDTQYF. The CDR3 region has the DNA TGTGCCATCAGTGAGTCGGGACTAGTTATGGGTAGGGATACGCAGTATTTT.